What follows are 21 T cell receptor beta chains derived from one specimen sequenced in a study of shared clonotypes between healthy human individuals. Clones were sequenced by immunoSEQ multiplex PCR, and TCRdb holds only the in-frame ones, with some missing. The sample records fewer than 1 million clones, about 97% being singletons. Terminally differentiated effector memory CD45RA+ cells were excluded by CCR7 positive selection of CD45RO-negative cells. The sequencing input was naive CD8+ T cells sorted from blood. Source of these receptors: a man aged 30 to 39 in good health.

With respect to this clone: In the same sample, other DNA sequences code for this CDR3. The chain employs TRBV7-9 and TRBJ1-5; D gene uncertain. V lost 3 bases and J lost 4, with 4 bases in between. The CDR3 runs to 12 residues. Germline CDR1 is SEHNR and CDR2 is FQNEAQ (reference sequence). The DNA of the CDR3 is TGTGCCAGCAGCTTGGCAAATCAGCCCCAGCATTTT. This encodes CASSLANQPQHF.

V is TRBV19 and J is TRBJ2-3, with 10 bases aligning to TRBD2. The CDR3 extends over 16 amino acids. CDR1 and CDR2 from the germline V gene are LNHDA and SQIVND (reference sequence). J gave up 2 bases and V 4 bases, and 6 bases lay outside the gene matches. CDR3 residues: CASSTLLAGPTDTQYF. The CDR3 DNA follows: TGTGCCAGTAGTACTTTACTAGCGGGACCCACAGATACGCAGTATTTT.

The chain joins TRBV27 to TRBJ2-7; D remains ambiguous. The V gene lost 3 bases and the J gene lost 3 bases, with 9 bases spanning the gap. CDR1 is MNHEY, CDR2 SMNVEV, per germline (reference sequence). This CDR3 is built from 13 residues. CDR3: CASSLTPHYEQYF. CDR3 bases: TGTGCCAGCAGTTTGACCCCGCACTACGAGCAGTACTTC.

The chain combines TRBV9 with TRBJ2-1; D is unclear. This CDR3 has 14 residues. V lost 3 bases, J lost 1 base, and 8 bases lay in between. Germline V gene data show CDR1 as SGDLS and CDR2 as YYNGEE. The CDR3 reads CASSGGGSYNEQFF. The CDR3 DNA is TGTGCCAGCAGCGGGGGTGGATCCTACAATGAGCAGTTCTTC.

This chain links TRBV5-1 with TRBJ2-1; 13 nucleotides agree with TRBD2. CDR1 is SGHRS and CDR2 is YFSETQ in the germline V gene. The CDR3 runs to 17 residues. J gave up 1 base and V 4 bases, and 5 bases lay outside the gene matches. The CDR3 sequence is CASSEGLAGPSYNEQFF. In nucleotides, the CDR3 is TGCGCCAGCAGCGAGGGACTAGCGGGACCTTCCTACAATGAGCAGTTCTTC.

The DNA of the CDR3 is TGTGCCAGCAGTTTACCCCGGGTTCGGGACAGACACTACGAGCAGTACTTC. It encodes CASSLPRVRDRHYEQYF. The V call is TRBV28, the J call TRBJ2-7; 7 positions match TRBD1. The CDR3 totals 17 residues. The J segment lost 3 bases and the V segment lost 2 bases, leaving 13 bases of the junction unmatched. CDR1 is MDHEN, CDR2 SYDVKM, per germline.

Written as DNA, the CDR3 is TGTGCCAGCAGTCCCGAAGGGGCCAAGGGGCAAGAGACCCAGTACTTC. This gives the protein CASSPEGAKGQETQYF. The chain combines TRBV5-4 with TRBJ2-5; tentatively, D is TRBD1 (5 bases). V lost 5 bases and J 2 bases, leaving 19 bases between the germline ends. The CDR3 loop spans 16 amino acids. Germline values: CDR1 SGHNT, CDR2 YYREEE (reference sequence).

Remarks on this clone: This same CDR3 is encoded by further DNA sequences in the sample. V is TRBV7-6 and J is TRBJ2-7; weak D call: TRBD1 (6 bases). Germline-derived CDR1 and CDR2 are SGHVS and FNYEAQ. Trimming stripped 1 base from V and 0 bases from J, with 7 bases between. The CDR3 sequence is 14 residues long. The CDR3 reads CASSLVGGSYEQYF. CDR3 DNA sequence: TGTGCCAGCAGCTTAGTAGGGGGCTCCTACGAGCAGTACTTC.

The rearrangement uses TRBV19 and TRBJ2-1, with a weak D call TRBD2 (5 bases). CDR1 is LNHDA, CDR2 SQIVND, per germline (reference sequence). The CDR3 runs to 14 residues. V was trimmed by 9 bases and J by 1 base, leaving 13 bases between them. CDR3 amino acids: CASTGWESYNEQFF. In DNA form, the CDR3 reads TGTGCCAGCACTGGGTGGGAGTCCTACAATGAGCAGTTCTTC.

The table lists this clone with a count of one. CDR3 DNA: TGTGCCAGCAGCTTCGGGGATTCGGACATTCAGTACTTC. It yields the protein CASSFGDSDIQYF. The chain combines TRBV11-3 with TRBJ2-4; a weak D match, TRBD2 (5 bases). The CDR3 extends over 13 amino acids. Per germline, CDR1 SGHNT and CDR2 YENEEA. V shed 3 bases and J shed 8 bases, with 11 bases lying between them.

J is TRBJ2-5 and V is TRBV11-3; TRBD2 is a possible D gene (5 bases). The germline V gene has CDR1 SGHNT and CDR2 YENEEA. Deletions cut 0 bases from V and 3 bases from J, with 11 bases between. The length of the CDR3 is 15 residues. The CDR3 here is CASSLDAGPKETQYF. CDR3 nucleotide sequence: TGTGCCAGCAGCTTAGATGCGGGTCCGAAAGAGACCCAGTACTTC.

This clone was observed once. The chain links TRBV5-5 to TRBJ2-7, with a weak D call TRBD1 (6 bases). The CDR3 runs 15 residues. The V and J ends lost 6 bases and 3 bases respectively, with 19 bases between them. The germline CDR1 and CDR2 sequences are SGHKS and YYEKEE (reference sequence). In DNA, the CDR3 is TGTGCCAGCACACCGCGGGCAGGGGAACTCTACGAGCAGTACTTC. Protein product: CASTPRAGELYEQYF.

V and J are TRBV18 and TRBJ2-7, with 7 bases identical to TRBD2. This CDR3 region has 15 residues. The germline V gene encodes CDR1 KGHSH and CDR2 LQKENI. The trim removed 6 bases at V and 5 bases at J, leaving 13 bases unmatched. The CDR3 DNA reads as TGTGCCAGCTCCCCAGAAGGCGGGAGCTTGAACGAGCAGTACTTC. Protein: CASSPEGGSLNEQYF.

For the CDR3, the DNA is TGTGCCAGCAGTTTCCGGGACTCTGGAAACACCATATATTTT. Encoded protein: CASSFRDSGNTIYF. V gene TRBV6-5 combines with J gene TRBJ1-3; no clear D gene. Germline V gene data show CDR1 as MNHEY and CDR2 as SVGAGI. Trimming took off 4 bases at V and 0 bases at J, with 7 bases between the two ends. The CDR3 spans 14 residues.

V is TRBV4-1 and J is TRBJ2-7, with a weak D call TRBD1 (6 bases). This CDR3 spans 13 amino acids. V shed 0 bases and J shed 5 bases, with 8 bases lying between them. From germline, CDR1 is MGHRA and CDR2 YSYEKL. This CDR3 reads CASSQENRDEQYF. The CDR3 region has the DNA TGCGCCAGCAGCCAAGAGAACAGGGACGAGCAGTACTTC.

This clone occurred once. The chain carries TRBV12-5 and TRBJ1-1; perhaps TRBD1 as D (5 bases). CDR1 is LGHNT and CDR2 is FRNRAP in the germline V gene. Trimming removed 6 bases from V and 4 bases from J, with 12 bases in between. The CDR3 spans 13 residues. The CDR3 spells CASGPGIGTEAFF. The CDR3 coding sequence is TGTGCTAGTGGCCCAGGGATCGGCACTGAAGCTTTCTTT.

The chain is built from TRBV4-1 and TRBJ1-2; D not certain. V lost 2 bases and J 0 bases, leaving 10 bases between the germline ends. Germline loops: CDR1 MGHRA, CDR2 YSYEKL. This CDR3 has 15 amino acids. The CDR3 DNA is TGCGCCAGCAGCCAAATCATAGCGCCTAACTATGGCTACACCTTC. As protein: CASSQIIAPNYGYTF.

This chain joins TRBV2 and TRBJ2-2; 8 bases map to TRBD1. CDR1 and CDR2 (germline): SNHLY, FYNNEI. The CDR3 totals 20 residues. Germline trimming cut 4 bases from V and 1 base from J; bases unmatched to any gene: 17. The CDR3 region is CASSGLPDRAKEMNTGELFF. The CDR3 DNA reads as TGTGCCAGCAGTGGCTTGCCGGACAGGGCAAAAGAGATGAACACCGGGGAGCTGTTTTTT.

The CDR3 DNA reads TGTGCCAGCTCTCCGGGGGGACTAGCGGGAGCGATAGGGGAGCAGTACTTC. This codes for CASSPGGLAGAIGEQYF. J is TRBJ2-7 and V is TRBV18, with 14 bases aligning to TRBD2. Germline CDR1 and CDR2: KGHSH and LQKENI. There are 17 residues in the CDR3. With V trimmed by 6 bases and J by 7 bases, 14 bases remained unmatched.

The genes are TRBV13 and TRBJ2-1; 16 nucleotides match TRBD2. Germline V gene sequence: CDR1 PRHDT, CDR2 FYEKMQ (reference sequence). The CDR3 length is 15 residues. Trimming at V came to 3 bases and at J to 9 bases, leaving 2 bases not matched to a gene. The CDR3 is CASSLGLAGGGEQFF. The CDR3 DNA reads TGTGCCAGCAGCTTGGGACTAGCGGGAGGGGGTGAGCAGTTCTTC.

The CDR3 sequence: CASSPIGRNEQYF. The CDR3 bases are TGTGCCAGCAGCCCTATCGGGAGGAACGAGCAGTACTTC. The chain recombines TRBV9 with TRBJ2-7; 7 bases are a match to TRBD2. With 4 bases clipped from V and 5 bases from J, the junction kept 6 bases outside the gene matches. There are 13 residues in the CDR3. Germline CDR1 and CDR2: SGDLS and YYNGEE.